Shown below are 27 T cell receptor beta chains from a single sample sequenced in a study of tumor and adjacent non-tumor tissue in lung cancer. RNA was extracted from bulk tissue without any cell sorting. The normal lung tissue was taken more than 3 cm from the tumor edge. A modified ARM-PCR protocol with three rounds of nested PCR amplified TCRbeta. TCRdb ran MiXCR on the multiplex PCR reads and lists one entry per CDR3 protein. Of 94,000 or so distinct CDR3 sequences in the sample, more than 75% were seen once. Sequencing input: distant non-tumor lung tissue. These receptors came from a woman between 50 and 59 years old with non-small cell lung cancer.

With respect to this clonotype: Germline and junction disagree at one end, which may indicate a read error. The chain employs TRBV28 and TRBJ1-1; unclear D gene. The CDR3 totals 15 residues. The V gene's germline CDR1 is MDHEN and CDR2 SYDVKM. Here the CDR3 reads CASSSAMDGNAEAFF. CDR3 DNA sequence: TGTGCCAGCAGTTCCGCTATGGATGGGAACGCTGAAGCTTTCTTT.

This clonotype was observed once. The CDR3 ends on some other residue instead of the conserved phenylalanine or tryptophan, so this is likely a read error. This chain uses TRBV7-8 with TRBJ2-2, with 8 bases lining up with TRBD1. Germline V gives CDR1 SGHVS, CDR2 FQNEAQ. This CDR3 is built from 15 residues. The CDR3 is CASSRLTGVGGELFY. The CDR3 DNA reads as TGTGCCAGCAGCCGACTGACAGGGGTTGGCGGGGAACTGTTTTAT.

This clonotype came up many times. The V call is TRBV5-6, the J call TRBJ2-2; D remains ambiguous. The CDR3 runs 13 residues. Germline loops: CDR1 SGHDT, CDR2 YYEEEE. Trimming took 3 bases from V and 1 from J, leaving 4 bases between them. CDR3 residues: CASSSQNTGELFF. For the CDR3, the DNA is TGTGCCAGCAGCTCACAGAACACCGGGGAGCTGTTTTTT.

This clonotype was recorded many times. V gene TRBV28 combines with J gene TRBJ1-5; TRBD1 is a possible D gene (5 bases). Germline loops: CDR1 MDHEN, CDR2 SYDVKM. CDR3 size: 15 residues. The V gene lost 7 bases and the J gene lost 1 base, with 14 bases spanning the gap. CDR3 sequence (DNA): TGTGCCAGCAAATGGTCAGGGATCAGCAATCAGCCCCAGCATTTT. Its protein product is CASKWSGISNQPQHF.

Regarding this clonotype: Its ends do not fully match the called genes, so a read error is possible. The rearrangement joins TRBV6-6 to TRBJ2-3, with D possibly being TRBD1 (6 bases). The germline V gene encodes CDR1 MNHNY and CDR2 SVGAGI (reference sequence). CDR3 length: 14 residues. The CDR3 reads CANSAQGHTDMQYF. In nucleotides, the CDR3 is TGTGCCAACAGTGCTCAGGGACACACAGATATGCAGTATTTT.

A word on this clonotype: The junction shows a germline mismatch at one end, possibly a read error. For the CDR3, the DNA is TGCGCCAGCAGCCAAGACGTGGCTAGCGCTCACTACGTGCAGTACTTC. Its translation: CASSQDVASAHYVQYF. The V call is TRBV4-1, the J call TRBJ2-7; a possible D gene is TRBD2 (6 bases). The CDR3 has 16 amino acids. Germline values: CDR1 MGHRA, CDR2 YSYEKL.

A remark on this clonotype: The conserved phenylalanine or tryptophan normally closing the CDR3 is absent here, so this likely arose from a read error. The chain has TRBV6-1 and TRBJ2-6; TRBD2 is a possible D gene (7 bases). The germline V gene has CDR1 MNHNS and CDR2 SASEGT. CDR3 size: 17 residues. Here the CDR3 reads CARSEVGGGVGTNVLTI. For the CDR3, the DNA is TGTGCCAGAAGTGAAGTGGGAGGGGGTGTTGGGACCAACGTCCTGACTATC.

Comment on this clonotype: This may be a read error, as it is one base from a much larger clone. This chain connects TRBV28 to TRBJ2-1, with 9 bases that match TRBD2. Germline CDR1 MDHEN, CDR2 SYDVKM. After removal of 2 bases from V and 4 bases from J, the junction contained 9 bases not matched to a gene. This CDR3 has 17 amino acids. This chain's CDR3 is CASSLRGRTSVYNEQFF. The CDR3 bases are TGTGCCAGCAGTTTACGGGGTCGGACTAGCGTTTACAATGAGCAGTTCTTC.

The gene calls are TRBV6-5 and TRBJ2-1, with TRBD1 as a possible D gene (7 bases). The CDR3 runs 17 residues. Trimming shortened V by 6 bases and J by 9 bases, and 27 bases separated the two germline ends. The V gene's germline CDR1 is MNHEY and CDR2 SVGAGI. The CDR3 nucleotides are TGTGCCAGCAGGCACGCCTCGGGGCGATGGGGGGACAGTGAGCAGTTCTTC. Translation: CASRHASGRWGDSEQFF.

This clonotype was counted ten times or more. The chain joins TRBV12-3 or TRBV12-4 to TRBJ1-5; perhaps TRBD1 as D (5 bases). There are 15 residues in the CDR3. V was shortened by 1 base and J by 0 bases, with 7 bases between the two germline ends. CDR3 nucleotide sequence: TGTGCCAGCAGTTTAGGGGACTATAGCAATCAGCCCCAGCATTTT. This translates into CASSLGDYSNQPQHF.

This rearrangement joins TRBV7-3 to TRBJ2-3, with TRBD1 matching 10 bases. Trimming cost V 0 bases and J 15 bases; bases outside gene matches: 12. This CDR3 comprises 15 residues. Germline V gene data show CDR1 as SGHTA and CDR2 as FQGTGA. The CDR3 loop is CASSLTGTGEDMHYF. CDR3 nucleotide sequence: TGTGCCAGCAGCTTAACTGGGACAGGGGAAGATATGCATTATTTT.

Comment on this clonotype: Without the conserved terminal phenylalanine or tryptophan, this CDR3 likely stems from a read error. V is TRBV29-1 and J is TRBJ2-3; D unresolved. This CDR3 contains 14 residues. Looked up from germline, CDR1 is SQVTM and CDR2 is ANQGSEA. The CDR3 is CSDIVTRPTDTQYY. CDR3 bases: TGCAGTGACATAGTGACAAGGCCCACAGATACGCAGTATTAT.

This clonotype was counted at least ten times. The V and J genes are TRBV7-9 and TRBJ2-3; 8 bases match TRBD2. CDR1 and CDR2 (germline): SEHNR, FQNEAQ (reference sequence). The CDR3 spans 17 residues. With 2 bases clipped from V and 1 base from J, the junction kept 8 bases outside the gene matches. Here the CDR3 reads CASSLTTGTRGTDTQYF. CDR3 sequence (DNA): TGTGCCAGCAGCTTAACCACAGGGACTAGGGGCACAGATACGCAGTATTTT.

With respect to this clonotype: One end of the junction varies from germline; a read error may be responsible. The chain couples TRBV14 to TRBJ2-3; 8 bases map to TRBD2. Per germline, CDR1 SGHDN and CDR2 FVKESK. The CDR3 consists of 17 residues. CDR3 protein: CASNQQRSGRRTDTQFF. The CDR3 DNA follows: TGTGCCAGCAACCAACAGAGAAGCGGGAGACGAACAGATACGCAGTTTTTT.

The V and J genes are TRBV29-1 and TRBJ1-2, with D possibly TRBD1 on 6 matching bases. The CDR3 loop spans 11 amino acids. Germline CDR1 SQVTM, CDR2 ANQGSEA. With 4 bases removed from V and 9 bases from J, the gap between germline ends came to 12 bases. CDR3: CSVVSGHSYTF. The CDR3 DNA follows: TGCAGCGTTGTATCGGGACATAGCTACACCTTC.

Details on this clonotype: This may come from a read error, since a much larger clone is one base off. This chain links TRBV28 with TRBJ2-4; a possible D gene is TRBD1 (6 bases). The CDR3 is 14 amino acids. From germline, CDR1 is MDHEN and CDR2 SYDVKM. The CDR3 sequence is CVSTSGTPKNIQYF. In DNA, the CDR3 is TGTGTCAGCACCTCCGGGACACCAAAAAACATTCAGTACTTC.

About this clonotype: Since a much larger clone is just one base distant, this may be a read error. The chain is built from TRBV6-5 and TRBJ1-6; D perhaps matches TRBD1 (5 bases). CDR3 size: 14 residues. In germline, CDR1 is MNHEY, CDR2 SVGAGI. In DNA, the CDR3 is TGTGCCAGCAGCTCCGGGACGTATAATCCACCCCTCCACTTT. It yields the protein CASSSGTYNPPLHF.

Remarks on this clonotype: At one boundary the junction diverges from the germline segment, which might be a read error. CDR3: CASGYSPSNRAWDF. CDR3 DNA: TGTGCTAGCGGTTACTCCCCTTCAAACAGGGCATGGGATTTC. The chain carries TRBV6-5 and TRBJ2-7; D could derive from TRBD1 or TRBD2 (6 bases each). Germline CDR1 reads MNHEY; CDR2 reads SVGAGI. This CDR3 spans 14 amino acids.

This clonotype showed up many times. For the CDR3, the DNA is TGTGCCGGAACTAGTAGTGTCGAGAATGAGCAGTTCTTC. The encoded protein is CAGTSSVENEQFF. The chain carries TRBV6-1 and TRBJ2-1; D is perhaps TRBD2 (5 bases). Trimming left V 11 bases short and J 7 bases short, with 18 bases between. This CDR3 comprises 13 residues. The germline CDR1 and CDR2 sequences are MNHNS and SASEGT.

With regard to this clonotype: At one of its ends the junction is not consistent with the germline gene, which may arise from a read error. J is TRBJ1-2 and V is TRBV11-2, with TRBD1 identical over 9 bases. The CDR3 contains 15 residues. Germline CDR1 SGHAT, CDR2 FQNNGV. CDR3 protein: CAISPGQGRNYDYTF. The CDR3 DNA reads TGTGCCATCAGCCCGGGACAGGGCAGAAATTATGACTACACCTTC.

The rearrangement uses TRBV11-2 and TRBJ2-3, with unresolved D. Germline V gene data show CDR1 as SGHAT and CDR2 as FQNNGV. The CDR3 is 13 residues long. CDR3 DNA: TGTGACAGTAGCTTAGATCGGACAGATACGCAGTATTTT. Protein sequence: CDSSLDRTDTQYF.

On this clonotype: One junction end disagrees with the germline gene, perhaps due to a read error. The V call is TRBV11-2, the J call TRBJ2-7, with D unresolved. The CDR3 runs 13 residues. CDR1 is SGHAT and CDR2 is FQNNGV in the germline V gene. The CDR3 coding sequence is TGCGCCAGCAGCTTAGAATATGCGGCCGAGCAGTACTTC. It specifies CASSLEYAAEQYF.

The sample holds a few counts of this clonotype. The conserved phenylalanine or tryptophan normally closing the CDR3 is absent here, so this likely arose from a read error. The rearrangement links TRBV7-2 to TRBJ2-7, with TRBD2 identical over 12 bases. The CDR3 spans 18 residues. In germline, CDR1 is SGHTA, CDR2 FQGNSA. In nucleotides, the CDR3 is TGTGCCGGCAGCTTCGGCTTCGGGACTAGCGGGCACACTTACGAGCAGTACCTC. Protein product: CAGSFGFGTSGHTYEQYL.

Only a few counts were recorded for this clonotype. The chain is built from TRBV20-1 and TRBJ1-1, with TRBD1 matching over 8 bases. V dropped 0 bases and J dropped 3; count of bases not matched to a gene: 3. The CDR3 is made up of 14 amino acids. The V gene's germline CDR1 is DFQATT and CDR2 SNEGSKA (reference sequence). The CDR3 coding sequence is TGCAGTGCTAGAGATGGACAGGGAGACACTGAAGCTTTCTTT. Translated: CSARDGQGDTEAFF.

Concerning this clonotype: This could be a read error, since a much larger clone is one nucleotide away. V gene TRBV5-1 combines with J gene TRBJ1-4, with D tentatively TRBD1 (5 bases). The CDR3 sequence is 14 residues long. Germline CDR1 reads SGHRS; CDR2 reads YFSETQ. The CDR3 nucleotides are TGCGCCAGCATCTTGGGGGAAGGGCGTGAAAAACTGTTTTTT. It specifies CASILGEGREKLFF.

Comments on this clonotype: One junction end does not reproduce the germline sequence, and a read error may be involved. The rearrangement links TRBV4-2 to TRBJ1-4, with D possibly TRBD1 on 5 matching bases. The CDR3 contains 16 residues. The germline CDR1 and CDR2 sequences are LGHNA and YNFKEQ. This CDR3 is CTSSRTRDGEQEKLFF. The DNA for the CDR3 is TGTACCAGCAGCCGCACCCGGGACGGGGAACAGGAAAAACTGTTTTTT.

The genes are TRBV20-1 and TRBJ2-1; no clear D gene. Germline loops: CDR1 DFQATT, CDR2 SNEGSKA (reference sequence). The CDR3 covers 14 residues. Trimming took 3 bases from V and 11 from J, leaving 20 bases between them. The CDR3 loop reads CSASEAQTLTQQFF. CDR3 sequence (DNA): TGCAGTGCTAGTGAGGCACAGACCCTGACTCAGCAGTTCTTC.